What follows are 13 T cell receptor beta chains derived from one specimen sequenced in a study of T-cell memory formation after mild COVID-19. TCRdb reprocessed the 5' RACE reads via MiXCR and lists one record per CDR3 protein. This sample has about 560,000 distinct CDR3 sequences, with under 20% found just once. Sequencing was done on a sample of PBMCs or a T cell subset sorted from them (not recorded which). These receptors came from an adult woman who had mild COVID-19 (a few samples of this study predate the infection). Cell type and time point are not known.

In DNA, the CDR3 is TGTGCCAGCAGCTTCGACAGGGGGCTCGGAAACACCATATATTTT. This codes for CASSFDRGLGNTIYF. The gene calls are TRBV11-2 and TRBJ1-3, with 10 bases that match TRBD1. Germline V lookup: CDR1 SGHAT, CDR2 FQNNGV. Unmatched junction bases numbered 3, after V lost 3 bases and J lost 4 bases. The CDR3 is 15 residues long.

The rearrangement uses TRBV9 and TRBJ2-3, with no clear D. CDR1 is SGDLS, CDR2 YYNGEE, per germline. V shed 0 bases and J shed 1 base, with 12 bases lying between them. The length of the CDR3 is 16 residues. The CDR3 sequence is CASSVGVAYRTDTQYF. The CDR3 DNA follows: TGTGCCAGCAGCGTAGGAGTGGCTTACCGCACAGATACGCAGTATTTT.

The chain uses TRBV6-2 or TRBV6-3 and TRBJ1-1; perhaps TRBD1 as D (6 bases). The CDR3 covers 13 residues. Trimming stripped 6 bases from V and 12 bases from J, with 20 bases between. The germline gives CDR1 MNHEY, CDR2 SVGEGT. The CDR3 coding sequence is TGTGCCAGCAGCCGCGGACAGAGACTCGGGTCTTTCTTT. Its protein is CASSRGQRLGSFF.

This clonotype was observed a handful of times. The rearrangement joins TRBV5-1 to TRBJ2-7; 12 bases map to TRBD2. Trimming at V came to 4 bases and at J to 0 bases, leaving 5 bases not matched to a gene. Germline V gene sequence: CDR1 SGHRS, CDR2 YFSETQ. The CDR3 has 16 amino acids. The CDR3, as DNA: TGCGCCAGCAGCAGGACTAGCGGGGTTACCTCCTACGAGCAGTACTTC. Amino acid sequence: CASSRTSGVTSYEQYF. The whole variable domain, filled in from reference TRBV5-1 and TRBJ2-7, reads KAGVTQTPRYLIKTRGQQVTLSCSPISGHRSVSWYQQTPGQGLQFLFEYFSETQRNKGNFPGRFSGRQFSNSRSEMNVSTLELGDSALYLCASSRTSGVTSYEQYFGPGTRLTVT.

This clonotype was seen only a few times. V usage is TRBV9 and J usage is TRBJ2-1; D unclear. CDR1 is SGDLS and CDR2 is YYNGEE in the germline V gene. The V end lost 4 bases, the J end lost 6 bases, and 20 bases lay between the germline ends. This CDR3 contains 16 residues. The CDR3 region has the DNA TGTGCCAGCAGCTACAGCCCAGCGCGTTCAGGCAATGAGCAGTTCTTC. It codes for CASSYSPARSGNEQFF. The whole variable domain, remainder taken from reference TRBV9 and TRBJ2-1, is DSGVTQTPKHLITATGQRVTLRCSPRSGDLSVYWYQQSLDQGLQFLIQYYNGEERAKGNILERFSAQQFPDLHSELNLSSLELGDSALYFCASSYSPARSGNEQFFGPGTRLTVL.

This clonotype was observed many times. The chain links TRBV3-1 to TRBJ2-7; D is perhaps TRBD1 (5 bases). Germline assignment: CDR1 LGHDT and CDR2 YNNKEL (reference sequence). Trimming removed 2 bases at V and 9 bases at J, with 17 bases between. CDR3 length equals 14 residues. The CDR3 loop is CASSQLDISGGQYF. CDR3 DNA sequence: TGTGCCAGCAGCCAATTGGACATCTCTGGCGGGCAGTACTTC.

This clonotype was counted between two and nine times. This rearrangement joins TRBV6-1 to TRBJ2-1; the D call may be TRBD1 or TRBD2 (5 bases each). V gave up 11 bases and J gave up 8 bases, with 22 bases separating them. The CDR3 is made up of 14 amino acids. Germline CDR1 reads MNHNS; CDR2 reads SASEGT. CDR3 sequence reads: CAVTRGRLWDEQFF. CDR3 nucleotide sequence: TGTGCCGTCACGAGGGGTAGGCTATGGGATGAGCAGTTCTTC.

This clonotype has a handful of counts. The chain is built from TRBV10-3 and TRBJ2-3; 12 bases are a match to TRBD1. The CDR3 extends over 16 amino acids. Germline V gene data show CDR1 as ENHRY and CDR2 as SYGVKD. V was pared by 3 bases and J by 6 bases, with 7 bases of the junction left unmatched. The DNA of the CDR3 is TGTGCCATCAGTGATAGGGGGACAGGGGGCGCGGATACGCAGTATTTT. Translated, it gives CAISDRGTGGADTQYF.

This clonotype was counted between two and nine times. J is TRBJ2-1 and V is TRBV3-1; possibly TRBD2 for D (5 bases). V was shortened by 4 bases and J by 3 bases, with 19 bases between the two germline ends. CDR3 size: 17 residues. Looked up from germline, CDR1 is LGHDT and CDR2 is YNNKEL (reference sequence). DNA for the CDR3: TGTGCCAGCAGCCGAAGTCAGGTCCGAGGGAACTACAATGAGCAGTTCTTC. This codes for CASSRSQVRGNYNEQFF.

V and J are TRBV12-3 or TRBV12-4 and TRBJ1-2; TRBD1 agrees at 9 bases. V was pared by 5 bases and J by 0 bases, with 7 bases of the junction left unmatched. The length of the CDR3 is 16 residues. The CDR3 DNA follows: TGTGCCAGCAGTCCTGCCGGGACAGGGCCTAACTATGGCTACACCTTC. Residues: CASSPAGTGPNYGYTF.

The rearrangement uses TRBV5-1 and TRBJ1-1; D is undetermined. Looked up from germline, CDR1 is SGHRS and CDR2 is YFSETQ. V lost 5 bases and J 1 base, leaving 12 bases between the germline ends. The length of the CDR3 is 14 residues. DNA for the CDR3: TGCGCCAGCAGGGGGTTGAATGAGAACACTGAAGCTTTCTTT. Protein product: CASRGLNENTEAFF.

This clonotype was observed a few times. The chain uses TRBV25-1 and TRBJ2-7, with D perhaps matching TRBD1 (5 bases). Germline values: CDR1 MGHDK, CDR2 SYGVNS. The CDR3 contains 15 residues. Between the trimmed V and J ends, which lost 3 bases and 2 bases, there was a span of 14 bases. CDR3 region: CASSEGQGSTYEQYF. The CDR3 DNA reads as TGTGCCAGCAGTGAGGGGCAGGGCAGTACCTACGAGCAGTACTTC.

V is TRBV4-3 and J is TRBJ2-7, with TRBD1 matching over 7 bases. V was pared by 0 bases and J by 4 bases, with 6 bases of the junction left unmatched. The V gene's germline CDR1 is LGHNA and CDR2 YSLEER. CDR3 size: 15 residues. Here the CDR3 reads CASSQDPGTVYEQYF. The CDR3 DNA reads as TGCGCCAGCAGCCAAGACCCCGGGACAGTGTACGAGCAGTACTTC.